Below, 30 T cell receptor beta chains from the same sample are listed, as sequenced in a study of OX40 agonist ivuxolimab in advanced cancers. Sequenced by immunoSEQ multiplex PCR; TCRdb stores in-frame clones only, minus some. There are some 83,000 clones in the sample; 85% to 90% occur only once, and under 7.5% lies in the top ten. The material was CD4+ or CD8+ T cells sorted from blood, obtained in a trial of the OX40 agonist ivuxolimab. The receptors stem from an adult with an advanced solid tumor such as melanoma, head and neck, liver or kidney cancer.

This clone was seen just once. The gene calls are TRBV19 and TRBJ1-1; 7 bases fit TRBD1. The V gene end was trimmed by 5 bases and the J gene end by 4 bases; junction bases not matched to a gene: 16. The germline CDR1 and CDR2 sequences are LNHDA and SQIVND (reference sequence). The length of the CDR3 is 17 residues. The CDR3 sequence: CASSSQGGVKGFTEAFF. Written as DNA, the CDR3 is TGTGCCAGTAGTTCCCAGGGGGGAGTGAAGGGGTTCACTGAAGCTTTCTTT. Using reference TRBV19 and TRBJ1-1 for the parts outside the CDR3, the full variable domain is DGGITQSPKYLFRKEGQNVTLSCEQNLNHDAMYWYRQDPGQGLRLIYYSQIVNDFQKGDIAEGYSVSREKKESFPLTVTSAQKNPTAFYLCASSSQGGVKGFTEAFFGQGTRLTVV.

This chain connects TRBV5-1 to TRBJ2-1; D call uncertain. CDR1 SGHRS and CDR2 YFSETQ come from the germline V gene. CDR3 size: 15 residues. The V and J ends lost 0 bases and 8 bases respectively, with 15 bases between them. The chain's CDR3 is CASSLGDPGPHEQFF. The CDR3 bases are TGCGCCAGCAGCTTGGGTGACCCAGGCCCCCATGAGCAGTTCTTC.

The V gene is TRBV6-1, the J gene TRBJ1-1, with TRBD1 identical over 8 bases. After removal of 2 bases from V and 4 bases from J, the junction contained 3 bases not matched to a gene. The CDR3 is 14 amino acids. Germline assignment: CDR1 MNHNS and CDR2 SASEGT. The DNA of the CDR3 is TGTGCCAGCAGTGAATTGACAGGGGCCACTGAAGCTTTCTTT. This sequence encodes CASSELTGATEAFF.

The chain employs TRBV7-8 and TRBJ2-5, with D perhaps matching TRBD2 (7 bases). This CDR3 spans 17 amino acids. Looked up from germline, CDR1 is SGHVS and CDR2 is FQNEAQ. V was pared by 4 bases and J by 3 bases, with 21 bases between. The CDR3 bases are TGTGCCAGCAGCTCTCCAAGGGAGGGGGGCATGGAAGAGACCCAGTACTTC. Its translation: CASSSPREGGMEETQYF.

This clone was seen once. The J gene is TRBJ2-7, the V gene TRBV11-2; D might be TRBD2 (6 bases). With 0 bases removed from V and 4 bases from J, the gap between germline ends came to 13 bases. Germline V lookup: CDR1 SGHAT, CDR2 FQNNGV. The CDR3 has 15 residues. DNA of the CDR3: TGTGCCAGCAGCTTAGAGGGCGGGGCGTTGTACGAGCAGTACTTC. Its protein product is CASSLEGGALYEQYF.

The chain joins TRBV7-9 to TRBJ2-6; D not certain. The CDR3 covers 15 residues. CDR1 and CDR2 (germline): SEHNR, FQNEAQ (reference sequence). Between the trimmed V and J ends, which lost 3 bases and 2 bases, there was a span of 8 bases. Written as DNA, the CDR3 is TGTGCCAGCAGCTTGGCAGGTGCTGGGGCCAACGTCCTGACTTTC. Protein: CASSLAGAGANVLTF.

The CDR3 loop is CASSFTANSPLHF. The CDR3 nucleotides are TGTGCCAGCAGCTTCACAGCGAATTCACCCCTCCACTTT. The V call is TRBV11-3, the J call TRBJ1-6, with D hard to call. The CDR3 runs to 13 residues. V was pared by 3 bases and J by 7 bases, with 7 bases between. CDR1 and CDR2 (germline): SGHNT, YENEEA.

J is TRBJ2-3 and V is TRBV5-1, with TRBD1 matching 7 bases. Trimming took 4 bases from V and 6 from J; bases not matched to a gene: 11. CDR1 SGHRS and CDR2 YFSETQ come from the germline V gene. This CDR3 spans 15 amino acids. The CDR3 nucleotides are TGCGCCAGCAGCCTGGGGACAGAGCATGGGGATACGCAGTATTTT. It translates to CASSLGTEHGDTQYF.

V gene TRBV30 combines with J gene TRBJ2-4, with D possibly matching TRBD2 (5 bases). The CDR3 sequence is 13 residues long. Looked up from germline, CDR1 is GTSNPN and CDR2 is SVGIG (reference sequence). V dropped 0 bases and J dropped 6 bases, with 9 bases sitting between them. The chain's CDR3 is CAWSVHGGNIQYF. CDR3 coding DNA: TGTGCCTGGAGTGTACACGGAGGAAACATTCAGTACTTC.

The chain has TRBV7-2 and TRBJ1-3; no definite D call. CDR1 is SGHTA and CDR2 is FQGNSA in the germline V gene. This CDR3 is 13 amino acids long. The V and J ends lost 1 base and 7 bases respectively, with 8 bases between them. CDR3 sequence (DNA): TGTGCCAGCAGCTTAGATTTCCTTAACACCATATATTTT. This translates into CASSLDFLNTIYF.

This clone was recorded only once. The chain has TRBV5-4 and TRBJ2-7; unclear D gene. The V end was cut by 2 bases, the J end by 7 bases, with 19 bases between. Germline CDR1 SGHNT, CDR2 YYREEE (reference sequence). This CDR3 spans 15 amino acids. The CDR3 nucleotides read TGTGCCAGCAGCTTCAACGGACGGGTCTACGAGGAGCAGTACTTC. This gives the protein CASSFNGRVYEEQYF. The full variable domain, in which reference TRBV5-4 and TRBJ2-7 provide the parts outside the CDR3, is ETGVTQSPTHLIKTRGQQVTLRCSSQSGHNTVSWYQQALGQGPQFIFQYYREEENGRGNFPPRFSGLQFPNYSSELNVNALELDDSALYLCASSFNGRVYEEQYFGPGTRLTVT.

This clone was observed a handful of times. This chain connects TRBV29-1 to TRBJ1-4, with 7 nucleotides matching TRBD1. The V gene's germline CDR1 is SQVTM and CDR2 ANQGSEA. This CDR3 spans 13 amino acids. J gave up 6 bases and V 4 bases, and 5 bases lay outside the gene matches. CDR3 residues: CSVAGDRDEKLFF. The DNA of the CDR3 is TGCAGCGTTGCGGGAGACAGGGATGAAAAACTGTTTTTT.

V usage is TRBV5-1 and J usage is TRBJ2-1; 8 nucleotides agree with TRBD1. From germline, CDR1 is SGHRS and CDR2 YFSETQ. This CDR3 spans 15 amino acids. V lost 3 bases and J lost 2; bases outside the gene matches: 4. Here the CDR3 reads CASSSRQGTYNEQFF. In DNA, the CDR3 is TGCGCCAGCAGCTCCCGACAGGGGACCTACAATGAGCAGTTCTTC.

This clone has only one observation. The CDR3: CASSIYPDGNSNQPQHF. CDR3 sequence (DNA): TGTGCCAGTAGTATTTACCCCGACGGAAATAGCAATCAGCCCCAGCATTTT. This chain joins TRBV19 and TRBJ1-5; D uncertain. The CDR3 sequence is 17 residues long. Germline lookup yields CDR1 LNHDA and CDR2 SQIVND (reference sequence). Trimming removed 3 bases from V and 0 bases from J, with 15 bases in between. Looking up the rest from reference TRBV19 and TRBJ1-5 gives the full variable domain: DGGITQSPKYLFRKEGQNVTLSCEQNLNHDAMYWYRQDPGQGLRLIYYSQIVNDFQKGDIAEGYSVSREKKESFPLTVTSAQKNPTAFYLCASSIYPDGNSNQPQHFGDGTRLSIL.

V is TRBV12-5 and J is TRBJ2-1; D not certain. This CDR3 is 13 amino acids long. CDR1 and CDR2 from the germline V gene are LGHNT and FRNRAP. Trimming cost V 5 bases and J 5 bases, with 10 bases left between them. CDR3 sequence (DNA): TGTGCTAGTGGTACCCCCGGCGACAATGAGCAGTTCTTC. Protein: CASGTPGDNEQFF.

The chain uses TRBV2 and TRBJ1-5; 7 nucleotides agree with TRBD1. J gave up 7 bases and V 4 bases, and 7 bases lay outside the gene matches. This CDR3 contains 14 residues. Germline-derived CDR1 and CDR2 are SNHLY and FYNNEI. CDR3 nucleotides: TGTGCCAGCAGTGCCACAGGGGTCGAGCAGCCCCAGCATTTT. Translating gives CASSATGVEQPQHF.

The chain recombines TRBV11-2 with TRBJ2-7; 14 bases map to TRBD2. Germline CDR1 is SGHAT and CDR2 is FQNNGV. Germline trimming cut 2 bases from V and 6 bases from J; bases unmatched to any gene: 6. CDR3 length: 16 residues. For the CDR3, the DNA is TGTGCCAGCAGCTTACCACGGACTAGCGGGAGGCGCGAGCAGTACTTC. This translates into CASSLPRTSGRREQYF. The entire variable domain, with the rest obtained from reference TRBV11-2 and TRBJ2-7, is as follows: EAGVAQSPRYKIIEKRQSVAFWCNPISGHATLYWYQQILGQGPKLLIQFQNNGVVDDSQLPKDRFSAERLKGVDSTLKIQPAKLEDSAVYLCASSLPRTSGRREQYFGPGTRLTVT.

The chain joins TRBV27 to TRBJ1-4; 7 bases fit TRBD1. Germline CDR1 and CDR2: MNHEY and SMNVEV (reference sequence). The CDR3 length is 14 residues. With V trimmed by 8 bases and J by 5 bases, 8 bases remained unmatched. The CDR3 sequence: CASAPRQGNEKLFF. As DNA, the CDR3 is TGTGCCAGCGCCCCCAGACAGGGCAATGAAAAACTGTTTTTT.

This chain links TRBV9 with TRBJ1-1; D gene uncertain. Trimming removed 4 bases from V and 10 bases from J, with 14 bases in between. CDR1 and CDR2 (germline): SGDLS, YYNGEE. This CDR3 comprises 12 residues. CDR3 sequence: CASSPVGSGAFF. The CDR3 coding sequence is TGTGCCAGCAGCCCAGTTGGAAGCGGAGCTTTCTTT.

A few counts support this clone. Germline is not matched at one junction end, which may reflect a read error. The CDR3 bases are TGTGCCAGCAGTGAAGAGAGTTACGCCGGGGACTTC. This sequence encodes CASSEESYAGDF. The chain joins TRBV2 to TRBJ1-2; unclear D gene. This CDR3 contains 12 residues. The germline CDR1 and CDR2 sequences are SNHLY and FYNNEI.

The chain carries TRBV27 and TRBJ1-1; possible D gene TRBD1, 6 bases. Germline lookup yields CDR1 MNHEY and CDR2 SMNVEV (reference sequence). The CDR3 covers 17 residues. The ends were cut back, 2 bases at V and 0 bases at J, with 16 bases in the middle. The CDR3 is CASSLGRGVTMNTEAFF. The DNA for the CDR3 is TGTGCCAGCAGTTTAGGCAGGGGCGTTACTATGAACACTGAAGCTTTCTTT.

The chain links TRBV7-2 to TRBJ2-1; D perhaps matches TRBD2 (5 bases). V lost 4 bases and J 5 bases, leaving 9 bases between the germline ends. The CDR3 spans 13 residues. Germline V lookup: CDR1 SGHTA, CDR2 FQGNSA. The CDR3 DNA sequence: TGTGCCAGCAGCTATTCGGGGAACAATGAGCAGTTCTTC. This encodes CASSYSGNNEQFF.

This clone has only a few counts. The J gene is TRBJ1-4, the V gene TRBV9; D gene uncertain. The CDR3 totals 16 residues. The V gene's germline CDR1 is SGDLS and CDR2 YYNGEE. V lost 0 bases to trimming and J lost 3 bases, with 12 bases between them. CDR3 loop: CASSVGVLSANEKLFF. CDR3 in DNA: TGTGCCAGCAGCGTAGGGGTACTTAGCGCTAATGAAAAACTGTTTTTT. The full variable domain, in which reference TRBV9 and TRBJ1-4 provide the parts outside the CDR3, is DSGVTQTPKHLITATGQRVTLRCSPRSGDLSVYWYQQSLDQGLQFLIQYYNGEERAKGNILERFSAQQFPDLHSELNLSSLELGDSALYFCASSVGVLSANEKLFFGSGTQLSVL.

The chain is built from TRBV14 and TRBJ2-5, with 7 bases aligning to TRBD2. The V segment lost 4 bases and the J segment 6 bases; nucleotides outside the gene matches: 14. Germline V lookup: CDR1 SGHDN, CDR2 FVKESK. This CDR3 comprises 16 residues. The CDR3: CASSPSVRESMKTQYF. Written as DNA, the CDR3 is TGTGCCAGCAGCCCTAGCGTGCGGGAGAGTATGAAGACCCAGTACTTC.

J is TRBJ2-3 and V is TRBV19; the D is unclear. Germline values: CDR1 LNHDA, CDR2 SQIVND (reference sequence). V was pared by 5 bases and J by 0 bases, with 12 bases between. This CDR3 region has 15 residues. CDR3 DNA: TGTGCCAGTAGTTTTTCGGGCGCTAGCACAGATACGCAGTATTTT. It codes for CASSFSGASTDTQYF.

The V gene is TRBV10-3, the J gene TRBJ2-3, with a weak D call TRBD1 (6 bases). Germline lookup yields CDR1 ENHRY and CDR2 SYGVKD. CDR3 length: 14 residues. The V gene lost 11 bases and the J gene lost 0 bases, with 15 bases spanning the gap. CDR3 in DNA: TGTGCCGCCCGCAGGGGCCTGAGCACAGATACGCAGTATTTT. It codes for CAARRGLSTDTQYF.

J is TRBJ2-3 and V is TRBV7-9; 11 nucleotides match TRBD2. Germline CDR1 reads SEHNR; CDR2 reads FQNEAQ (reference sequence). This CDR3 region has 16 residues. J was trimmed by 1 base and V by 5 bases; bases with no gene match: 5. This CDR3 reads CASSAGTSGRTDTQYF. The CDR3 coding sequence is TGTGCCAGCAGCGCCGGGACTAGCGGCCGCACAGATACGCAGTATTTT.

The chain uses TRBV10-3 and TRBJ2-7, with 9 nucleotides matching TRBD2. The CDR3 runs 15 residues. The V segment lost 4 bases and the J segment 7 bases; nucleotides outside the gene matches: 11. The germline V gene has CDR1 ENHRY and CDR2 SYGVKD. The CDR3: CAISADSGSSKEQYF. CDR3 in DNA: TGTGCCATCAGTGCTGATAGCGGGAGCTCTAAGGAGCAGTACTTC.

The CDR3 spells CASSLAASTDTQYF. In DNA, the CDR3 is TGCGCCAGCAGCTTGGCAGCTAGCACAGATACGCAGTATTTT. The J gene is TRBJ2-3, the V gene TRBV5-1; D remains unclear. Trimming removed 0 bases at V and 0 bases at J, with 5 bases between. Looked up from germline, CDR1 is SGHRS and CDR2 is YFSETQ. The CDR3 has 14 residues.

J is TRBJ2-7 and V is TRBV7-2, with D perhaps TRBD2 (6 bases). This CDR3 is 12 amino acids long. Germline assignment: CDR1 SGHTA and CDR2 FQGNSA. The V gene lost 2 bases and the J gene lost 9 bases, with 11 bases spanning the gap. In DNA, the CDR3 is TGTGCCAGCAGCTTACCGGGGCGGGGGCAGTACTTC. This gives the protein CASSLPGRGQYF.